One sample yielded the 22 T cell receptor beta chains listed below, sequenced in a study of blood T cell repertoires in COVID-19. TCRdb's copy holds only in-frame clones and misses some; the assay was immunoSEQ multiplex PCR. The profile shows 95,000 to 150,000 clones, about 86% of them singletons. The sample consisted of peripheral blood. The receptors were gathered from an elderly man with active or convalescent COVID-19.

The V and J genes are TRBV30 and TRBJ1-4, with 10 bases lining up with TRBD1. Germline V gene data show CDR1 as GTSNPN and CDR2 as SVGIG (reference sequence). The CDR3 runs to 16 residues. V shed 0 bases and J 2 bases; nucleotides not matched to a gene: 3. The CDR3 sequence: CAWSVPGQGTNEKLFF. The CDR3 nucleotides are TGTGCCTGGAGTGTCCCGGGACAGGGGACTAATGAAAAACTGTTTTTT.

The chain carries TRBV9 and TRBJ2-5, with 7 bases fitting TRBD2. V was clipped by 4 bases and J by 4 bases; unmatched bases: 7. CDR3 size: 14 residues. Germline V gene lookup returns CDR1 SGDLS and CDR2 YYNGEE. CDR3: CASSPSGARETQYF. The CDR3 coding sequence is TGTGCCAGCAGCCCGAGCGGGGCACGAGAGACCCAGTACTTC.

The chain couples TRBV25-1 to TRBJ1-6; no clear D. V was cut by 2 bases and J by 0 bases, with 5 bases left in between. The CDR3 has 15 amino acids. CDR1 is MGHDK, CDR2 SYGVNS, per germline. In DNA, the CDR3 is TGTGCCAGCAGTGAAACCAGCTCCTATAATTCACCCCTCCACTTT. Encoded protein: CASSETSSYNSPLHF. The full variable domain, with the rest looked up from reference TRBV25-1 and TRBJ1-6, is EADIYQTPRYLVIGTGKKITLECSQTMGHDKMYWYQQDPGMELHLIHYSYGVNSTEKGDLSSESTVSRIRTEHFPLTLESARPSHTSQYLCASSETSSYNSPLHFGNGTRLTVT.

V usage is TRBV2 and J usage is TRBJ1-1; TRBD1 might be the D (5 bases). The CDR3 contains 13 residues. CDR1 is SNHLY, CDR2 FYNNEI, per germline. V lost 6 bases, J lost 4 bases, and 12 bases lay in between. The CDR3 region has the DNA TGTGCCAGCAGCATCGACAGTGCCACTGAAGCTTTCTTT. Translated, it gives CASSIDSATEAFF.

This clone has only a few counts. The rearrangement joins TRBV25-1 to TRBJ1-2; TRBD1 might be the D (5 bases). From germline, CDR1 is MGHDK and CDR2 SYGVNS. The V end was cut by 2 bases, the J end by 13 bases, with 14 bases between. The CDR3 has 12 residues. In DNA form, the CDR3 reads TGTGCCAGCAGTGAAGGTCAGGGAGGGGCCACCTTC. This encodes CASSEGQGGATF.

The rearrangement joins TRBV28 to TRBJ2-3, with 7 nucleotides matching TRBD2. CDR1 is MDHEN, CDR2 SYDVKM, per germline. This CDR3 comprises 13 residues. V was clipped by 6 bases and J by 6 bases; unmatched bases: 6. CDR3 nucleotides: TGTGCCAGCAGCTCCCCCGGGGGGGATACGCAGTATTTT. Encoded protein: CASSSPGGDTQYF.

The V and J genes are TRBV19 and TRBJ1-5, with TRBD1 matching over 8 bases. Trimming at V came to 4 bases and at J to 6 bases, leaving 8 bases not matched to a gene. Germline CDR1 LNHDA, CDR2 SQIVND (reference sequence). CDR3 length: 15 amino acids. The CDR3, as DNA: TGTGCCAGTAGTACCTCAGGGGGCATAGGTCAGCCCCAGCATTTT. Encoded protein: CASSTSGGIGQPQHF.

The chain joins TRBV5-5 to TRBJ1-5, with TRBD1 matching over 8 bases. The CDR3 sequence is 15 residues long. Germline V gene sequence: CDR1 SGHKS, CDR2 YYEKEE (reference sequence). The J segment lost 6 bases and the V segment lost 2 bases, leaving 7 bases of the junction unmatched. CDR3 region: CASSFSGGASQPQHF. In DNA form, the CDR3 reads TGTGCCAGCAGCTTCTCAGGGGGCGCGAGTCAGCCCCAGCATTTT.

This sequence joins TRBV3-1 (or the pseudogene TRBV3-2) and TRBJ2-5, with D unclear. Between the trimmed V and J ends, which lost 2 bases and 5 bases, there was a span of 3 bases. Germline V gene data show CDR1 as LGHDT and CDR2 as YNNKEL (reference sequence). The CDR3 spans 11 residues. In nucleotides, the CDR3 is TGTGCCAGCAGCCAATCGGAGACCCAGTACTTC. It yields the protein CASSQSETQYF.

V usage is TRBV28 and J usage is TRBJ1-6; D is possibly TRBD1 (5 bases). In germline, CDR1 is MDHEN, CDR2 SYDVKM. The CDR3 has 12 residues. The germline V and J ends were trimmed by 7 bases and 9 bases, with 10 bases remaining between them. The CDR3 DNA is TGTGCCAGCAACGTTCAGGGTTCACCCCTCCACTTT. Translating gives CASNVQGSPLHF. The whole variable domain, filled in from reference TRBV28 and TRBJ1-6, reads DVKVTQSSRYLVKRTGEKVFLECVQDMDHENMFWYRQDPGLGLRLIYFSYDVKMKEKGDIPEGYSVSREKKERFSLILESASTNQTSMYLCASNVQGSPLHFGNGTRLTVT.

The V gene is TRBV18, the J gene TRBJ1-1, with 8 bases that match TRBD1. CDR3 length equals 15 residues. CDR1 KGHSH and CDR2 LQKENI come from the germline V gene. V was pared by 3 bases and J by 3 bases, with 6 bases of the junction left unmatched. Here the CDR3 DNA reads TGTGCCAGCTCACCTACGACAGGGGTTGACACTGAAGCTTTCTTT. This encodes CASSPTTGVDTEAFF.

The chain uses TRBV20-1 and TRBJ1-2; no definite D call. The CDR3 sequence is 14 residues long. Germline lookup yields CDR1 DFQATT and CDR2 SNEGSKA (reference sequence). Trimming shortened V by 3 bases and J by 3 bases, and 14 bases separated the two germline ends. This chain's CDR3 is CSASIDERDYGYTF. The DNA of the CDR3 is TGCAGTGCTAGTATTGACGAACGGGACTATGGCTACACCTTC.

V is TRBV7-2 and J is TRBJ2-7; D may be TRBD2 (5 bases). V dropped 1 base and J dropped 5 bases, with 12 bases sitting between them. Germline V gene sequence: CDR1 SGHTA, CDR2 FQGNSA. The CDR3 contains 14 residues. This CDR3 reads CASSLEREWDEQYF. In nucleotides, the CDR3 is TGTGCCAGCAGCTTAGAGAGGGAATGGGACGAGCAGTACTTC.

As DNA, the CDR3 is TGTGCCAGCAGCAGGGGGAGGTGGGAAAAACTGTTTTTT. It yields the protein CASSRGRWEKLFF. The gene calls are TRBV27 and TRBJ1-4, with 7 nucleotides matching TRBD1. This CDR3 comprises 13 residues. The ends lost 6 bases at V and 8 bases at J; junction bases unmatched: 6. CDR1 is MNHEY and CDR2 is SMNVEV in the germline V gene (reference sequence).

The chain recombines TRBV5-6 with TRBJ1-2; a weak D match, TRBD1 (6 bases). The V and J ends lost 0 bases and 4 bases respectively, with 13 bases between them. The CDR3 loop spans 15 amino acids. The germline gives CDR1 SGHDT, CDR2 YYEEEE. The CDR3 loop is CASSLGMGASYGYTF. The DNA of the CDR3 is TGTGCCAGCAGCTTGGGAATGGGGGCGAGCTATGGCTACACCTTC. Combining the CDR3 with reference TRBV5-6 and TRBJ1-2 gives the whole variable domain DAGVTQSPTHLIKTRGQQVTLRCSPKSGHDTVSWYQQALGQGPQFIFQYYEEEERQRGNFPDRFSGHQFPNYSSELNVNALLLGDSALYLCASSLGMGASYGYTFGSGTRLTVV.

This clone was recorded only once. The rearrangement joins TRBV10-3 to TRBJ1-1; TRBD1 agrees at 10 bases. This CDR3 has 14 residues. Losses at the gene ends were 6 bases for V and 1 base for J; bases not matched to a gene: 2. CDR1 is ENHRY, CDR2 SYGVKD, per germline. Written as DNA, the CDR3 is TGTGCCATCAGGGGACAGGGGAGGAACACTGAAGCTTTCTTT. Its protein is CAIRGQGRNTEAFF.

The rearrangement links TRBV2 to TRBJ2-5; tentatively, D is TRBD2 (7 bases). The V gene's germline CDR1 is SNHLY and CDR2 FYNNEI. The CDR3 runs to 12 residues. Trimming stripped 8 bases from V and 4 bases from J, with 11 bases between. The CDR3 nucleotides read TGTGCCAGCGGGGGGGCCAGAGAGACCCAGTACTTC. Translating it yields CASGGARETQYF. The whole variable domain, filled in from reference TRBV2 and TRBJ2-5, reads EPEVTQTPSHQVTQMGQEVILRCVPISNHLYFYWYRQILGQKVEFLVSFYNNEISEKSEIFDDQFSVERPDGSNFTLKIRSTKLEDSAMYFCASGGARETQYFGPGTRLLVL.

V and J are TRBV14 and TRBJ1-2; 9 positions agree with TRBD1. The length of the CDR3 is 15 residues. J lost 5 bases, V lost 4 bases, and 8 bases had no gene match. Per the germline V gene, CDR1 is SGHDN and CDR2 is FVKESK. The chain's CDR3 is CASSRSWTGEYGYTF. CDR3 nucleotides: TGTGCCAGCAGCCGTTCGTGGACAGGGGAATATGGCTACACCTTC.

This clone has only a few counts. The genes are TRBV7-2 and TRBJ2-1, with D possibly being TRBD1 (7 bases). Germline CDR1 SGHTA, CDR2 FQGNSA. The CDR3 length is 15 residues. Trimming left V 2 bases short and J 0 bases short, with 8 bases between. This CDR3 is CASSLQGGSYNEQFF. The CDR3 coding sequence is TGTGCCAGCAGCTTACAGGGGGGCTCCTACAATGAGCAGTTCTTC. The entire variable domain, with the rest obtained from reference TRBV7-2 and TRBJ2-1, is as follows: GAGVSQSPSNKVTEKGKDVELRCDPISGHTALYWYRQSLGQGLEFLIYFQGNSAPDKSGLPSDRFSAERTGGSVSTLTIQRTQQEDSAVYLCASSLQGGSYNEQFFGPGTRLTVL.

V is TRBV6-2 or TRBV6-3 and J is TRBJ1-5; perhaps TRBD1 as D (5 bases). V lost 4 bases and J 4 bases, leaving 11 bases between the germline ends. From germline, CDR1 is MNHEY and CDR2 SVGEGT. The CDR3 spans 14 residues. CDR3 residues: CASSSTTGNQPQHF. The CDR3 nucleotides read TGTGCCAGCAGTTCTACAACAGGTAATCAGCCCCAGCATTTT.

The chain joins TRBV7-9 to TRBJ2-5; D call uncertain. The CDR3 runs 13 residues. Germline-derived CDR1 and CDR2 are SEHNR and FQNEAQ (reference sequence). The ends were cut back, 5 bases at V and 1 base at J, with 8 bases in the middle. CDR3 DNA: TGTGCCAGCAGCCCAACACCCCAAGAGACCCAGTACTTC. Protein product: CASSPTPQETQYF.

This chain links TRBV7-2 with TRBJ1-5; 7 bases are a match to TRBD1. The V gene end was trimmed by 1 base and the J gene end by 7 bases; junction bases not matched to a gene: 1. Germline-derived CDR1 and CDR2 are SGHTA and FQGNSA. CDR3 length: 13 residues. The CDR3 spells CASSLEGAQPQHF. CDR3 bases: TGTGCCAGCAGCTTAGAGGGGGCCCAGCCCCAGCATTTT.